This T cell receptor (beta chain) appears in the sequencing data of a study of shared clonotypes between healthy human individuals. The authors ran the assay at deep level. Sequenced by immunoSEQ multiplex PCR; TCRdb stores in-frame clones only, minus some. The sample yields about 490,000 clones, about 79% seen once. Unsorted samples relied on about 90 million PBMCs, which served as the source of genomic DNA. V shed 1 base and J 2 bases; nucleotides not matched to a gene: 1. Germline CDR1 reads SGHAT; CDR2 reads FQNNGV. This CDR3 comprises 14 residues. The chain uses TRBV11-2 and TRBJ2-5; 7 positions agree with TRBD1. The sequence was collected from a middle-aged woman in good health. Some clones in this sample may be carry-over from other donors' samples. Sequenced: PBMCs. The CDR3 here is CASSLGGQQETQYF. The CDR3 bases are TGTGCCAGCAGCTTAGGGGGACAGCAAGAGACCCAGTACTTC.